This T cell receptor (beta chain) stems from a study of cytomegalovirus exposure and HLA in healthy donors. Note on this clone: Its antigen remains unidentified.

In the PCR, 60 Vbeta and 13 Jbeta primers were used. Sequencing was performed with immunoSEQ multiplex PCR; in TCRdb, only in-frame clones are kept and a portion is missing. The data contain some 130,000 clones, 80% to 85% of them singletons. Deletions cut 5 bases from V and 1 base from J, with 22 bases between. This CDR3 is built from 18 residues. Germline V gene data show CDR1 as MNHEY and CDR2 as SMNVEV (reference sequence). Broader study findings: What TCR beta sequences reportedly achieved was accurate prediction of HLA-A and HLA-B alleles in most subjects. The investigators catalogued 164 TCR beta chains as cytomegalovirus-associated. Presence/absence results assume similar sequencing depth per donor, which may not hold.

Input material: PBMCs. V gene TRBV27 combines with J gene TRBJ2-3; D is unresolved. The receptor comes from a human donor in good health. CDR3 sequence: CASSTRQDPNPRTDTQYF. The CDR3 nucleotides are TGTGCCAGCAGTACCCGCCAGGATCCCAATCCTCGCACAGATACGCAGTATTTT.